Each of the 27 T cell receptor beta chains below was sequenced from the same sample in a study of blood T cell repertoires in COVID-19. The data were produced by immunoSEQ multiplex PCR, yet TCRdb's version contains in-frame clones alone and is incomplete. The sample holds roughly 380,000 clones, 88% seen once. The sequenced sample was PBMCs or T cells enriched from blood (not recorded which). The receptors were gathered from a woman aged 30 to 39 who had been exposed to COVID-19.

The table lists this clone with a count of one. The chain combines TRBV13 with TRBJ2-3, with D unresolved. Trimming shortened V by 2 bases and J by 5 bases, and 5 bases separated the two germline ends. This CDR3 has 12 residues. Germline-derived CDR1 and CDR2 are PRHDT and FYEKMQ (reference sequence). The CDR3 is CASSLIGDTQYF. CDR3 nucleotide sequence: TGTGCCAGCAGCTTAATCGGAGATACGCAGTATTTT.

V gene TRBV27 combines with J gene TRBJ1-1, with TRBD1 matching over 7 bases. CDR3 length: 16 residues. CDR1 MNHEY and CDR2 SMNVEV come from the germline V gene (reference sequence). Trimming cost V 3 bases and J 0 bases; bases outside gene matches: 7. CDR3 sequence: CASSFIRGTMNTEAFF. In DNA, the CDR3 is TGTGCCAGCAGTTTTATCAGGGGGACAATGAACACTGAAGCTTTCTTT.

The genes are TRBV3-1 (or the pseudogene TRBV3-2) and TRBJ1-5, with 8 bases matching TRBD1. Germline CDR1 reads LGHDT; CDR2 reads YNNKEL (reference sequence). This CDR3 has 16 amino acids. The junction had 5 bases not matched to a gene; V was cut back by 4 bases and J by 0 bases. The DNA for the CDR3 is TGTGCCAGCAGCCCTGGACAGGGAAGTAGCAATCAGCCCCAGCATTTT. As protein: CASSPGQGSSNQPQHF.

The chain has TRBV28 and TRBJ1-4; tentatively, D is TRBD1 (6 bases). With 6 bases removed from V and 8 bases from J, the gap between germline ends came to 19 bases. The CDR3 loop spans 15 amino acids. Germline V lookup: CDR1 MDHEN, CDR2 SYDVKM. The CDR3 sequence: CASSAIDRRPEKLFF. In DNA form, the CDR3 reads TGTGCCAGCAGCGCCATTGACAGGAGACCCGAAAAACTGTTTTTT. Using reference TRBV28 and TRBJ1-4 for the parts outside the CDR3, the full variable domain is DVKVTQSSRYLVKRTGEKVFLECVQDMDHENMFWYRQDPGLGLRLIYFSYDVKMKEKGDIPEGYSVSREKKERFSLILESASTNQTSMYLCASSAIDRRPEKLFFGSGTQLSVL.

The rearrangement joins TRBV6-5 to TRBJ1-4; D remains ambiguous. The CDR3 spans 15 residues. The V gene lost 5 bases and the J gene lost 4 bases, with 14 bases spanning the gap. Germline CDR1 MNHEY, CDR2 SVGAGI. The CDR3, as DNA: TGTGCCAGCAGTATGACGGAGGGTGTTAATGAAAAACTGTTTTTT. Its protein product is CASSMTEGVNEKLFF.

This clone is a singleton in its sample. This chain links TRBV30 with TRBJ2-1; D unresolved. Germline V gives CDR1 GTSNPN, CDR2 SVGIG (reference sequence). This CDR3 has 12 residues. V lost 4 bases and J lost 10, with 14 bases in between. Here the CDR3 DNA reads TGTGCCTGGAATACGGGTGTAGGAGAGCAGTTCTTC. It codes for CAWNTGVGEQFF.

CDR3 coding DNA: TGTGCCAGCAGTTTATCAACAGGGGCCTTGAACACTGAAGCTTTCTTT. The encoded protein is CASSLSTGALNTEAFF. The J gene is TRBJ1-1, the V gene TRBV27; 7 bases line up with TRBD1. This CDR3 is 16 amino acids long. The J segment lost 0 bases and the V segment lost 0 bases, leaving 4 bases of the junction unmatched. Looked up from germline, CDR1 is MNHEY and CDR2 is SMNVEV (reference sequence).

The chain joins TRBV15 to TRBJ1-4; D is undetermined. The V gene lost 0 bases and the J gene lost 6 bases, with 17 bases spanning the gap. The CDR3 has 17 residues. Germline V gene lookup returns CDR1 LNHNV and CDR2 YYDKDF (reference sequence). The CDR3 coding sequence is TGTGCCACCAGCAGAGATCATATGGGAGGGCAGGATGAAAAACTGTTTTTT. It translates to CATSRDHMGGQDEKLFF.

The rearrangement joins TRBV19 to TRBJ1-2; 10 bases fit TRBD1. Germline values: CDR1 LNHDA, CDR2 SQIVND (reference sequence). The CDR3 spans 14 residues. Germline trimming cut 3 bases from V and 8 bases from J; bases unmatched to any gene: 6. CDR3 sequence: CASSMRGQGTGYTF. The CDR3 DNA sequence: TGTGCCAGTAGTATGAGGGGACAGGGGACCGGCTACACCTTC.

The V and J genes are TRBV1 and TRBJ1-3; the D call in the table, TRBD1, was not verified against the DNA. TRBV1 is given as a pseudogene. The CDR3 extends over 16 amino acids. The CDR3 DNA reads TGCACCAGCAGCCAACAACAGGAGAGCTCTGGAAACACCATATATTTT. Residues: CTSSQQQESSGNTIYF.

V and J are TRBV19 and TRBJ1-2, with a possible D match to TRBD1 (6 bases). The CDR3 runs 15 residues. Germline-derived CDR1 and CDR2 are LNHDA and SQIVND (reference sequence). The V end was cut by 0 bases, the J end by 3 bases, with 11 bases between. The chain's CDR3 is CASSIDRTAYYGYTF. The CDR3 DNA sequence: TGTGCCAGTAGTATAGACCGGACAGCCTACTATGGCTACACCTTC.

CDR3 sequence (DNA): TGTGCCAGCACTCGACAGGGGGGCACTGAAGCTTTCTTT. Translation gives CASTRQGGTEAFF. J is TRBJ1-1 and V is TRBV12-3 or TRBV12-4; TRBD1 matches 9 bases. Unmatched junction bases numbered 4, after V lost 7 bases and J lost 4 bases. The CDR3 extends over 13 amino acids.

CDR3 coding DNA: TGTGCCAGCAGCTTAGAGGTCTCGAGCTCCTACGAGCAGTACTTC. Its translation: CASSLEVSSSYEQYF. The V gene is TRBV11-2, the J gene TRBJ2-7; D remains ambiguous. CDR3 length: 15 residues. V was cut by 0 bases and J by 0 bases, with 9 bases left in between. Germline V lookup: CDR1 SGHAT, CDR2 FQNNGV.

The chain uses TRBV11-3 and TRBJ2-3; TRBD2 matches at 7 bases. There are 17 residues in the CDR3. Germline assignment: CDR1 SGHNT and CDR2 YENEEA. The ends lost 4 bases at V and 2 bases at J; junction bases unmatched: 12. The CDR3 nucleotides read TGTGCCAGCAGCTGGTGGTCTAGCGGAGGGGACACAGATACGCAGTATTTT. It translates to CASSWWSSGGDTDTQYF.

This clone was counted only a few times. This chain uses TRBV11-2 with TRBJ1-4; the D gene is possibly TRBD1 (6 bases). The germline V gene has CDR1 SGHAT and CDR2 FQNNGV. Deletions cut 5 bases from V and 9 bases from J, with 19 bases between. The CDR3 has 15 amino acids. For the CDR3, the DNA is TGTGCCAGCAGCCCACAGGGTGGGGCAATCAAAAAACTGTTTTTT. This translates into CASSPQGGAIKKLFF. The entire variable domain, with the rest obtained from reference TRBV11-2 and TRBJ1-4, is as follows: EAGVAQSPRYKIIEKRQSVAFWCNPISGHATLYWYQQILGQGPKLLIQFQNNGVVDDSQLPKDRFSAERLKGVDSTLKIQPAKLEDSAVYLCASSPQGGAIKKLFFGSGTQLSVL.

The V call is TRBV12-5, the J call TRBJ1-5, with 8 bases aligning to TRBD1. Trimming cost V 2 bases and J 3 bases; bases outside gene matches: 12. CDR3 length: 18 residues. CDR1 is LGHNT and CDR2 is FRNRAP in the germline V gene. CDR3 bases: TGTGCTAGTGGTTTGACACGAAGCGGACAGGGTCCCAATCAGCCCCAGCATTTT. Its protein is CASGLTRSGQGPNQPQHF.

The V call is TRBV9, the J call TRBJ2-2, with a possible D match to TRBD2 (6 bases). Trimming took 4 bases from V and 4 from J, leaving 11 bases between them. Germline lookup yields CDR1 SGDLS and CDR2 YYNGEE. This CDR3 region has 14 residues. The CDR3 DNA is TGTGCCAGCAGCCGGGGAGCGGGCACCGGGGAGCTGTTTTTT. Its translation: CASSRGAGTGELFF.

CDR3 DNA sequence: TGTGCCAGCAGTACAGCAGGGGCGACGGATTCACCCCTCCACTTT. Translating gives CASSTAGATDSPLHF. The chain joins TRBV28 to TRBJ1-6, with D possibly being TRBD1 (6 bases). V was shortened by 5 bases and J by 8 bases, with 16 bases between the two germline ends. Per germline, CDR1 MDHEN and CDR2 SYDVKM. The CDR3 spans 15 residues.

This chain uses TRBV7-9 with TRBJ2-3; TRBD2 agrees at 15 bases. V trimming: 4 bases; J trimming: 5 bases; junction bases outside the gene matches: 4. Germline lookup yields CDR1 SEHNR and CDR2 FQNEAQ (reference sequence). This CDR3 contains 16 residues. The CDR3: CASSSRTSGRGDTQYF. DNA of the CDR3: TGTGCCAGCAGCTCCCGGACTAGCGGGAGGGGAGATACGCAGTATTTT.

This clone appeared a single time. The chain couples TRBV7-8 to TRBJ1-1; 9 bases line up with TRBD1. The CDR3 covers 15 residues. After removal of 4 bases from V and 4 bases from J, the junction contained 7 bases not matched to a gene. Germline lookup yields CDR1 SGHVS and CDR2 FQNEAQ. The CDR3 region has the DNA TGTGCCAGCAGCTCCACAGGGGGCAGGAGCACTGAAGCTTTCTTT. Its translation is CASSSTGGRSTEAFF.

This chain uses TRBV27 with TRBJ2-7; 8 bases are shared with TRBD2. The CDR3 runs to 14 residues. Per the germline V gene, CDR1 is MNHEY and CDR2 is SMNVEV (reference sequence). Trimming removed 5 bases from V and 4 bases from J; junction bases left unmatched: 7. The CDR3 bases are TGTGCCAGCAGTGTGGGACTAGGACTTTACGAGCAGTACTTC. Protein sequence: CASSVGLGLYEQYF.

The J gene is TRBJ1-4, the V gene TRBV5-1; no clear D gene. The CDR3 extends over 14 amino acids. V lost 2 bases and J lost 3, with 8 bases in between. Germline CDR1 and CDR2: SGHRS and YFSETQ. This CDR3 reads CASSLRRANEKLFF. For the CDR3, the DNA is TGCGCCAGCAGCTTACGGAGAGCTAATGAAAAACTGTTTTTT.

The rearrangement joins TRBV19 to TRBJ2-3, with D perhaps matching TRBD2 (6 bases). Trimming took 1 base from V and 3 from J, leaving 14 bases between them. CDR1 and CDR2 (germline): LNHDA, SQIVND (reference sequence). CDR3 size: 16 residues. CDR3 region: CASSIGAGLGTDTQYF. CDR3 nucleotides: TGTGCCAGTAGTATAGGGGCGGGGCTCGGAACAGATACGCAGTATTTT.

The rearrangement uses TRBV20-1 and TRBJ2-7, with TRBD2 matching over 9 bases. The CDR3 spans 15 residues. The V segment lost 3 bases and the J segment 3 bases; nucleotides outside the gene matches: 9. Germline V gene sequence: CDR1 DFQATT, CDR2 SNEGSKA (reference sequence). The CDR3 DNA reads as TGCAGTGCTAGTGGTGGTAGCGGGAGCGACTACGAGCAGTACTTC. Protein product: CSASGGSGSDYEQYF.

The chain couples TRBV18 to TRBJ2-7, with 11 bases aligning to TRBD2. The CDR3 sequence is 17 residues long. Trimming took 3 bases from V and 1 from J; bases not matched to a gene: 8. Germline CDR1 is KGHSH and CDR2 is LQKENI. Here the CDR3 DNA reads TGTGCCAGCTCACCGAGGGGGAGACTAGCGGGATCCTACGAGCAGTACTTC. This sequence encodes CASSPRGRLAGSYEQYF.

The chain uses TRBV5-5 and TRBJ2-5; maybe TRBD2 (5 bases). CDR1 is SGHKS, CDR2 YYEKEE, per germline (reference sequence). Trimming took 0 bases from V and 4 from J, leaving 16 bases between them. The CDR3 sequence is 16 residues long. The CDR3 is CASSLVGDAGGETQYF. CDR3 in DNA: TGTGCCAGCAGCTTGGTTGGCGACGCAGGAGGAGAGACCCAGTACTTC.

This sequence joins TRBV10-2 and TRBJ2-5; D gene unclear. The CDR3 covers 12 residues. In germline, CDR1 is WSHSY, CDR2 SAAADI. The V end was cut by 6 bases, the J end by 0 bases, with 5 bases between. The CDR3 sequence: CASRHNQETQYF. The CDR3 DNA reads as TGCGCCAGCAGACACAACCAAGAGACCCAGTACTTC.